Listed here is a single T cell receptor (beta chain). Its antigen is undetermined. Other DNA sequences in this sample translate to the same CDR3. Naive, central memory, regulatory and stem cell-like memory cells within the CD4+ compartment were sorted using CD45RO/CCR7/CD25/CD127/CD95/CD27. The data belong to a study of beta chain features in type 1 diabetes. Study results and limitations: The question left open here concerned HLA type influencing TCRB rearrangement. Moderate yet significant TCRB CDR3 shortening was seen in Type 1 diabetes patients in all four CD4+ subsets. Short templates might get an advantage during PCR, and this would be equal in patients and controls.

Sequencing targeted expressed TCRB transcripts, as all isolated RNA had been reverse transcribed. Clones were read by immunoSEQ multiplex PCR, and TCRdb kept only the in-frame ones, dropping some. Of 600,000 to 750,000 clones listed, roughly an eighth are singletons. The TCR comes from a man aged 30 to 39 with type 1 diabetes. The sequenced material came from naive CD4+ T cells from blood.

CDR3 nucleotide sequence: TGTGCCAGCTCTCCTGGGGGATCCTACGAGCAGTACTTC. Its translation is CASSPGGSYEQYF. The chain combines TRBV18 with TRBJ2-7; perhaps D is TRBD1 or TRBD2 (5 bases each). CDR1 is KGHSH, CDR2 LQKENI, per germline. V gave up 6 bases and J gave up 1 base, with 10 bases separating them. This CDR3 comprises 13 residues.